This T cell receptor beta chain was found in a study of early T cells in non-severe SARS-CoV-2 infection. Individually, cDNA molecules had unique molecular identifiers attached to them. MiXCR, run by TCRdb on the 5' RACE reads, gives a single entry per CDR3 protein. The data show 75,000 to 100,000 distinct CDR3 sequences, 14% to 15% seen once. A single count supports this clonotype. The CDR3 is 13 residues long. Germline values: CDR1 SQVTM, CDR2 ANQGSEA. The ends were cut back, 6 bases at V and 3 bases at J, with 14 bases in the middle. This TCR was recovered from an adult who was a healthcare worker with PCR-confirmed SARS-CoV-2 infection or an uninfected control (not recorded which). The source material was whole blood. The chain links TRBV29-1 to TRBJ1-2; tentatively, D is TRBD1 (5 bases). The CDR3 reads CSVALQVDYGYTF. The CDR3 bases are TGCAGCGTGGCCCTACAGGTGGACTATGGCTACACCTTC.